The clone carrying this T cell receptor beta chain occurred a few times. What it recognizes is unknown. TCRdb processed the 5' RACE reads anew with MiXCR; each CDR3 protein has one entry. The repertoire holds 500,000 to 650,000 distinct CDR3 sequences, with roughly 13% as singletons. Deletions cut 2 bases from V and 2 bases from J, with 8 bases between. CDR1 is ENHRY, CDR2 SYGVKD, per germline. The CDR3 spans 14 residues. The data were taken from a study of T cells after yellow fever vaccination. Study-level findings and limits: Some clonotypes were seen in both the CD4 and the CD8 compartments. These made up a small share and likely arose from convergent recombination.

The chain recombines TRBV10-3 with TRBJ2-3; D uncertain. The material sequenced was PBMCs, taken on the day of the yellow fever booster vaccination. The origin of this receptor is a man aged 30-40 years who received the YFV17D yellow fever vaccine. CDR3: CAISEATFTDTQYF. The CDR3 region has the DNA TGTGCCATCAGTGAGGCCACTTTCACAGATACGCAGTATTTT.